Included here is one T cell receptor beta chain sequence, with context. What antigen it recognizes has not been identified. No quality values exist for individual bases; no much larger clone is one base distant. TCRbeta CDR3 regions were amplified from genomic DNA by means of the immunoSEQ Assay, a bias-controlled multiplex PCR. As for the authors' bioinformatics: Within the assay, amplification of reference gene primers was used to estimate how many nucleated cells each sample contained. To quantify the absolute abundance of each unique TCRbeta CDR3 rearrangement, sequence reads were collapsed and filtered. For each sample, productive Simpson clonality was calculated by taking the square root of Simpson's diversity index across productive rearrangements. In its TCRdb copy, this immuneACCESS table keeps in-frame sequences only and misses some clones. Where compared with another copy, unresolved V genes explain less than half of these, and the others have no known cause. Clone size and the V and J calls come from that table; the DNA yielded D and trimming. Recorded for this sample are around 190,000 clones; 70% to 80% of them occurred a single time. Of the sample, just over 8.5% falls within the top ten clones.

This record belongs to a study of blood T cell repertoires in COVID-19 (dated by TCRdb to 2018 to 2020). Regarding the research as a whole: Samples covering the acute and convalescent phases of COVID-19 were provided by collaborators in the United States, Italy and Spain. The prospective study material was composed of cDNA or gDNA derived from T cells, B-cell-depleted T cells, or PBMCs. The dataset comprised deeply sampled blood TCRbeta repertoires from subjects exposed to, actively infected with, or recovered from COVID-19. A freely available public database, intended as a resource for researchers studying the immune response to SARS-CoV-2, is where the repertoires were released. Samples were obtained from the ongoing ImmuneRACE study (first 160 participants) and from 1,200 or so subjects provided by 6 global collaborators. Nearly every sample came with metadata listing a de-identified subject ID, COVID-19 status, age in years and sex. Where HLA class I and class II types were available, the types were taken from metadata supplied by the sample provider, not from assay-based typing. Paper-wide results and their limitations: The amount of clinical and demographic metadata varied by source and participant and was provided uncurated.

Collaborating institutions collected whole blood in K2EDTA tubes following their own protocols. For TCRbeta analysis, collaborator samples were shipped as frozen whole blood, as isolated PBMCs, or as DNA extracted from either sample type. This sequence originates from a woman in her fifties or sixties with active or convalescent COVID-19. The sequenced sample consisted of peripheral blood.

The DNA sequence is given as TGCAGTGCTAGAACAGACAGGGCTTGGTTCTTC. This codes for CSARTDRAWFF. Recombination joined TRBV20-1 with TRBJ2-1; TRBD1 matches 7 bases in the middle. Trimming accounts for 2 bases at V and 15 bases at J, while the number of junction bases matched to no gene is 7. Including cysteine and phenylalanine, the CDR3 has 11 amino acids. The sequence is cut down to CDR3 DNA, 33 bases in frame from base 1. The germline V gene (reference sequence) specifies DFQATT as CDR1 and SNEGSKA as CDR2.